The 11 T cell receptor beta chains in this list originate from one sample, sequenced in a study of cytomegalovirus exposure and HLA in healthy donors. PCR primers comprised 60 Vbeta and 13 Jbeta primers. Generated by immunoSEQ multiplex PCR, the TCRdb table keeps only in-frame clones and is missing some. The repertoire holds 95,000 to 100,000 clones, with roughly 76% as singletons. The specimen sequenced was PBMCs. The receptors were sampled from a woman aged 55 to 70 in good health and CMV-seropositive.

This chain connects TRBV19 to TRBJ2-1; 9 nucleotides align to TRBD1. V was clipped by 0 bases and J by 4 bases; unmatched bases: 7. Per germline, CDR1 LNHDA and CDR2 SQIVND (reference sequence). The CDR3 totals 17 residues. The CDR3 sequence: CASSIDGRTGVYNEQFF. The CDR3 nucleotides read TGTGCCAGTAGTATAGATGGAAGGACAGGGGTTTACAATGAGCAGTTCTTC.

This chain connects TRBV4-2 to TRBJ2-3; the match to TRBD2 covers 8 bases. The CDR3 is 16 residues long. J lost 2 bases, V lost 5 bases, and 9 bases had no gene match. Germline lookup yields CDR1 LGHNA and CDR2 YNFKEQ. The DNA of the CDR3 is TGTGCCAGCAGCTCCACAGCGGGAGAGCCCACAGATACGCAGTATTTT. Protein product: CASSSTAGEPTDTQYF.

The chain couples TRBV2 to TRBJ1-5, with D possibly matching TRBD1 (6 bases). The CDR3 runs to 13 residues. Germline values: CDR1 SNHLY, CDR2 FYNNEI. Trimming took 9 bases from V and 0 from J, leaving 9 bases between them. The CDR3 protein is CASHRDSNQPQHF. CDR3 coding DNA: TGTGCCAGTCACAGGGATAGCAATCAGCCCCAGCATTTT.

This clone turned up a few times. V and J are TRBV7-9 and TRBJ1-5, with a tentative D call TRBD1 (5 bases). Germline V gene lookup returns CDR1 SEHNR and CDR2 FQNEAQ (reference sequence). CDR3 size: 15 residues. CDR3 loop: CATAEDTYSNQPQHF. The CDR3 nucleotides are TGTGCAACGGCTGAGGACACGTATAGCAATCAGCCCCAGCATTTT. Variable domain in full (rest from reference TRBV7-9 and TRBJ1-5): DTGVSQNPRHKITKRGQNVTFRCDPISEHNRLYWYRQTLGQGPEFLTYFQNEAQLEKSRLLSDRFSAERPKGSFSTLEIQRTEQGDSAMYLCATAEDTYSNQPQHFGDGTRLSIL.

The chain links TRBV6-5 to TRBJ1-3; possible D gene TRBD1, 6 bases. V lost 3 bases, J lost 0 bases, and 9 bases lay in between. Germline values: CDR1 MNHEY, CDR2 SVGAGI. This CDR3 region has 15 residues. The CDR3 DNA reads as TGTGCCAGCAGTTATAGGGACACCTCTGGAAACACCATATATTTT. Translated: CASSYRDTSGNTIYF.

The chain recombines TRBV7-2 with TRBJ2-3, with 8 bases matching TRBD2. Germline V gene lookup returns CDR1 SGHTA and CDR2 FQGNSA. The CDR3 has 15 amino acids. The V segment lost 2 bases and the J segment 6 bases; nucleotides outside the gene matches: 7. CDR3 amino acids: CASSLQAGVGDTQYF. The CDR3 coding sequence is TGTGCCAGCAGCTTACAAGCGGGAGTTGGGGATACGCAGTATTTT.

The J gene is TRBJ1-5, the V gene TRBV19; a weak D match, TRBD1 (6 bases). CDR1 LNHDA and CDR2 SQIVND come from the germline V gene (reference sequence). This CDR3 comprises 16 residues. The V end lost 3 bases, the J end lost 3 bases, and 15 bases lay between the germline ends. CDR3 in amino acids: CASSIVGGRDNQPQHF. CDR3 sequence (DNA): TGTGCCAGTAGTATTGTTGGGGGCAGGGACAATCAGCCCCAGCATTTT.

The chain couples TRBV28 to TRBJ1-2; 7 nucleotides agree with TRBD1. The length of the CDR3 is 16 residues. Germline V lookup: CDR1 MDHEN, CDR2 SYDVKM. V was clipped by 4 bases and J by 4 bases; unmatched bases: 12. The CDR3 spells CASSSVSDREIYGYTF. CDR3 coding DNA: TGTGCCAGCAGTTCCGTGAGCGACAGGGAAATCTATGGCTACACCTTC.

This chain joins TRBV18 and TRBJ2-7; D perhaps matches TRBD1 (6 bases). This CDR3 has 15 residues. Germline V gives CDR1 KGHSH, CDR2 LQKENI. Between the trimmed V and J ends, which lost 4 bases and 5 bases, there was a span of 18 bases. CDR3 nucleotide sequence: TGTGCCAGCTCACTCGGGACACAGCATCGAGACGAGCAGTACTTC. Translated: CASSLGTQHRDEQYF. Looking up the rest from reference TRBV18 and TRBJ2-7 gives the full variable domain: NAGVMQNPRHLVRRRGQEARLRCSPMKGHSHVYWYRQLPEEGLKFMVYLQKENIIDESGMPKERFSAEFPKEGPSILRIQQVVRGDSAAYFCASSLGTQHRDEQYFGPGTRLTVT.

The J gene is TRBJ2-2, the V gene TRBV5-1, with 7 bases matching TRBD2. This CDR3 has 16 amino acids. The germline V gene encodes CDR1 SGHRS and CDR2 YFSETQ. V was pared by 1 base and J by 4 bases, with 7 bases of the junction left unmatched. The CDR3 sequence: CASSLRLGGSTGELFF. The CDR3 bases are TGCGCCAGCAGCTTGAGGTTGGGAGGGAGCACCGGGGAGCTGTTTTTT.

This chain joins TRBV19 and TRBJ1-1; TRBD1 aligns across 9 bases. V was clipped by 9 bases and J by 0 bases; unmatched bases: 17. Germline CDR1 reads LNHDA; CDR2 reads SQIVND (reference sequence). This CDR3 region has 18 residues. In nucleotides, the CDR3 is TGTGCCAGCCGAGGACAGGGGCGGTCTTCTATGGTGAACACTGAAGCTTTCTTT. Protein product: CASRGQGRSSMVNTEAFF.